This T cell receptor beta chain was found in a study of molecular identifiers for immune sequencing clone quantification listed by TCRdb under 2018. With respect to the entire study: For a replicate experiment, RNA from roughly 20,000 or 100,000 naive CD8 T cells was divided into five aliquots, and four of the five aliquots were sequenced. This methods study benchmarked molecular-identifier clustering-based TCR repertoire sequencing (MIDCIRS) and TCR RNA copy counting, using CD8 T cells to do so.

The library came from PCR. Reads for this sample came from a NextSeq 500. Preparation of bulk TCR libraries followed a previously described approach, with the TCR primers listed in Table S5. Total RNA was purified with the Qiagen AllPrep DNA/RNA kit. Reads from multiple sequencing runs of the same library were pooled before analysis. In the original analysis: Reads were retained only if their TCR constant sequence matched exactly, and those retained reads were trimmed to 150 nt and grouped according to their 12-nt molecular barcodes. Within each barcode group, reads were sub-clustered at a 15% Levenshtein threshold, and quality-weighted consensus sequences were built per RNA molecule. Non-functional sequences were discarded, and so were lower-count sequences lying one edit away from another sequence. Based on a fit of two negative binomial distributions, barcode sub-clusters having less than 20% of the maximum read count were discarded. The raw public reads went through TCRdb reprocessing: fastp at Q25, MiXCR clone calling, in-frame beta chains kept. One record per CDR3 amino acid sequence lists the most common genes and DNA. The V and J calls reflect TCRdb's pipeline rather than the authors' work. Across this sample there are over 550,000 distinct CDR3 sequences, with 25% seen only once. The top ten clonotypes cover 0.6% to 0.9% of the sample.

The CDR3, from cysteine to phenylalanine, totals 16 residues. Only the CDR3 DNA stays, 48 bases, in frame from base 1. V lost 5 bases and J lost 2 bases, and the count of bases not matched to a germline gene is 7. CDR1 PRHDT and CDR2 FYEKMQ are derived from the germline V gene (reference sequence). General conclusions and limits of the study: In CMV-specific effector cells, clones with more than 20 RNA copies accounted for over 97% of molecules, whereas in naive cells such clones accounted for under 1%. Naive libraries contained spiked-in Jurkat TCR RNA (around eleven copies' worth), which is not part of the donor repertoire. When barcode sub-clustering was omitted, TCR diversity was inflated by chimeric consensus sequences, with chimeras reaching as high as 47%. Modeling indicated approximately 3.1 TCR RNA copies recovered per cell, compared with 9 to 10 by digital PCR, which implies a capture efficiency of about 31%. Spiked-in Jurkat TCR RNA equal to a single cell's worth was reported to be detectable even within 1,200,000 naive CD8 T cells. Highly expanded clone sizes could be underestimated because identical TCR molecules may share a barcode.

As for this clonotype: The target of this receptor is not known. Nothing much larger sits one base from this clone, and base qualities are not available.

Libraries of naive CD8 T cells were built from 20,000 to 1,000,000 sorted cells, with 10%, 30% or 50% of the purified RNA used. On a BD FACSAria II, naive CD8 T cells were FACS-sorted as CD8+CD4-CCR7+CD45RA+ and collected into RLT Plus buffer. Detection sensitivity was tested by spiking Jurkat RNA equal to some 11 TCR copies' worth into samples containing about 19,000-1,000,000 naive CD8 T cells. Enrichment of CD8 T cells was performed with RosetteSep CD8+ T Cell Enrichment Cocktail and Ficoll-Paque, after which ACK red cell lysis was carried out. The sequence came from a human donor in good health. Some libraries in this study had Jurkat cell RNA spiked in. The chain links TRBV13 with TRBJ2-1, with 9 central nucleotides matching TRBD2. The sequenced sample consisted of naive CD8+ T cells from blood, with Jurkat cell RNA spiked in. Interpreted using the paper, the cell subset or site label stands for: FACS-sorted CD8+CD4-CCR7+CD45RA+ naive T cells. The CDR3 in this case is CASSLRLAGAYNEQFF. At the DNA level, the sequence is TGTGCCAGCAGCCTCCGTTTAGCGGGGGCCTACAATGAGCAGTTCTTC.